The entry below describes one T cell receptor beta chain. Its antigen is not identified. Germline CDR1 and CDR2: GTSNPN and SVGIG (reference sequence). The CDR3 is 14 residues long. After removal of 0 bases from V and 3 bases from J, the junction contained 4 bases not matched to a gene. With 60 Vbeta and 13 Jbeta primers, the PCR was carried out. The repertoire was sequenced with immunoSEQ multiplex PCR; TCRdb's copy has only in-frame clones and lacks some. This table holds 85,000 to 130,000 clones, around three quarters found once. This sample was taken from a study of cytomegalovirus exposure and HLA in healthy donors. Study-wide results and limits: Owing to their indistinguishability, certain V segments, notably TRBV6-2 and TRBV6-3, were excluded.

The sample was PBMCs. This sequence originates from a female donor in good health and CMV-seropositive. This rearrangement joins TRBV30 to TRBJ1-2, with TRBD1 identical over 7 bases. CDR3 bases: TGTGCCTGGAGTGTACGAGGGGGCGACTATGGCTACACCTTC. This sequence encodes CAWSVRGGDYGYTF.